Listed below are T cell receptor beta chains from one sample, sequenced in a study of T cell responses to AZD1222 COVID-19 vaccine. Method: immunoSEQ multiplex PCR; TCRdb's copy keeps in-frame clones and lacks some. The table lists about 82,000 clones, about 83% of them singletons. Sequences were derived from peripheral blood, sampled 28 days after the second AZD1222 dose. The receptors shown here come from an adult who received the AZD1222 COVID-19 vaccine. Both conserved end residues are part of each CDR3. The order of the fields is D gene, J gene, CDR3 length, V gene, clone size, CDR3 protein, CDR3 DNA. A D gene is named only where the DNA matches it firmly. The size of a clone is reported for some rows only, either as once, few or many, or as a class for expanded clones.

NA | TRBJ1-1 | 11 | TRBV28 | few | CASRVTGRAFF | TGTGCCAGCAGGGTTACAGGGAGGGCTTTCTTT
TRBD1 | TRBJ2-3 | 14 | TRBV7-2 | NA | CASSSDRGPDTQYF | TGTGCCAGCAGCTCCGACAGGGGGCCGGATACGCAGTATTTT
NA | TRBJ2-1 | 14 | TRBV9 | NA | CASSGNHRDGSKFF | TGTGCCAGCAGCGGCAATCACCGGGACGGGAGTAAGTTCTTC
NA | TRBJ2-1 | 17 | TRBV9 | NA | CASSAKGSPSSYNEQFF | TGTGCCAGCAGCGCGAAGGGCTCCCCTAGCTCCTACAATGAGCAGTTCTTC
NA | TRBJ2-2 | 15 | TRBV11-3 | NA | CASSLTSSFTGELFF | TGTGCCAGCAGCTTAACTAGCTCGTTCACCGGGGAGCTGTTTTTT
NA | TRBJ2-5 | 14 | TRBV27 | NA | CASSFAGNKETQYF | TGTGCCAGCAGTTTCGCAGGAAATAAAGAGACCCAGTACTTC
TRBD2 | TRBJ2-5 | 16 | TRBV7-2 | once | CASSLHSGRLPETQYF | TGTGCCAGCAGCCTCCATAGCGGGAGGCTCCCAGAGACCCAGTACTTC
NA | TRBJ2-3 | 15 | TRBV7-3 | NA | CASSLSPGYTDTQYF | TGTGCCAGCAGCTTAAGCCCGGGATACACAGATACGCAGTATTTT
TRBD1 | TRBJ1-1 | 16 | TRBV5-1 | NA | CASSSLTGTGGFRAFF | TGCGCCAGCAGCTCATTAACCGGGACAGGGGGCTTCAGAGCTTTCTTT
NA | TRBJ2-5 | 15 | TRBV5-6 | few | CASSSGPAVGETQYF | TGTGCCAGCAGCTCTGGACCCGCAGTGGGAGAGACCCAGTACTTC
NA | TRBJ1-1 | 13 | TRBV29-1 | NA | CSAQGIQNTEAFF | TGCAGCGCCCAGGGGATACAGAACACTGAAGCTTTCTTT
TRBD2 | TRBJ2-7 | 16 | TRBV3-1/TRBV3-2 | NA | CASGEGVGGPSGEQYF | TGTGCCAGCGGCGAAGGAGTGGGAGGGCCCTCAGGGGAGCAGTACTTC
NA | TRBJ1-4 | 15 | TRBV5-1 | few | CASSIQGSVDEKLFF | TGCGCCAGCAGCATACAGGGATCGGTAGATGAAAAACTGTTTTTT
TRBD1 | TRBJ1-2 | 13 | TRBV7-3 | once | CASSSPGGWGYTF | TGTGCCAGCAGCTCTCCAGGGGGCTGGGGCTACACCTTC
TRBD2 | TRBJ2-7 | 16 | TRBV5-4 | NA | CASSLMTSGRFYEQYF | TGTGCCAGCAGCCTCATGACTAGCGGGAGATTCTACGAGCAGTACTTC
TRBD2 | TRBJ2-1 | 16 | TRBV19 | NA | CASSIQGLAERGEQFF | TGTGCCAGTAGTATACAAGGACTAGCGGAAAGGGGTGAGCAGTTCTTC
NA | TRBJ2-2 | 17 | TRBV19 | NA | CASRGRGGRIGTGELFF | TGTGCCAGTAGAGGCAGGGGGGGTCGTATAGGAACCGGGGAGCTGTTTTTT
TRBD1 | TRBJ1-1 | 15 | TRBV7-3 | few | CASSYTGGASTEAFF | TGTGCCAGCAGTTACACAGGGGGCGCCTCCACTGAAGCTTTCTTT
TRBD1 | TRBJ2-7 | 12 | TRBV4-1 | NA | CASSPDRDEQYF | TGCGCCAGCAGCCCAGACAGGGACGAGCAGTACTTC
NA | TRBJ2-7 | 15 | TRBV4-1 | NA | CASSPGRVQSYEQYF | TGCGCCAGCAGCCCAGGCCGGGTGCAGTCCTACGAGCAGTACTTC
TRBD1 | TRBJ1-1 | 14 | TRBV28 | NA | CASSPRDRGTEAFF | TGTGCCAGCAGTCCAAGGGACAGGGGCACTGAAGCTTTCTTT
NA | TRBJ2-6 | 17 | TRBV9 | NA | CASSPPTASAGANVLTF | TGTGCCAGCAGCCCCCCGACGGCCTCCGCAGGGGCCAACGTCCTGACTTTC
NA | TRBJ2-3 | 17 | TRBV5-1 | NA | CASSLMGPITSTDTQYF | TGCGCCAGCAGCTTGATGGGGCCGATCACTAGCACAGATACGCAGTATTTT
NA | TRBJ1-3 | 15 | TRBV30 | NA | CAWSVVVNSGNTIYF | TGTGCCTGGAGTGTAGTCGTCAATTCTGGAAACACCATATATTTT
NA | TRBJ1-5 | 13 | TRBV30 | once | CAWSARGPQPQHF | TGTGCCTGGAGTGCCAGGGGCCCTCAGCCCCAGCATTTT
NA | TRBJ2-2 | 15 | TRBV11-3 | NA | CASSSGTHDTGELFF | TGTGCCAGCAGCTCAGGGACACACGACACCGGGGAGCTGTTTTTT
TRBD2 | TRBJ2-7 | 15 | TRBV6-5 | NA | CASSSLGLETYEQYF | TGTGCCAGCAGTTCCCTAGGACTAGAGACCTACGAGCAGTACTTC
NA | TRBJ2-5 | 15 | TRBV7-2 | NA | CASSASGLGRETQYF | TGTGCCAGCAGCGCGTCGGGACTCGGTAGGGAGACCCAGTACTTC
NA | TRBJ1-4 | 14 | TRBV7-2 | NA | CASSPAGGYEKLFF | TGTGCCAGCAGCCCCGCGGGGGGGTATGAAAAACTGTTTTTT
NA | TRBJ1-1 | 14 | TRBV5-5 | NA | CASSFLTQNTEAFF | TGTGCCAGCAGCTTTCTCACACAGAACACTGAAGCTTTCTTT
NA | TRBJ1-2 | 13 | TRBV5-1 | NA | CASSSEGDYGYTF | TGCGCCAGCAGCTCGGAAGGGGACTATGGCTACACCTTC
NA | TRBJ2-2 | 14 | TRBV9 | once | CASSGGLDTGELFF | TGTGCCAGCAGCGGAGGGCTGGACACCGGGGAGCTGTTTTTT
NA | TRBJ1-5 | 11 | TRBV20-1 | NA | CSASGPVAQHF | TGCAGTGCTAGTGGCCCGGTGGCCCAGCATTTT
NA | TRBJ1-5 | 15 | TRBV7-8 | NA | CASSLERDFNQPQHF | TGTGCCAGCAGCTTGGAGAGGGATTTCAATCAGCCCCAGCATTTT
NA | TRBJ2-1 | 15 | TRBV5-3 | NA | CARSLAATSYNEQFF | TGTGCCAGAAGCTTGGCGGCTACCTCCTACAATGAGCAGTTCTTC
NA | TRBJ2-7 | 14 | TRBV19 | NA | CASSNPGQRGEQYF | TGTGCCAGTAGTAATCCGGGACAAAGAGGCGAGCAGTACTTC
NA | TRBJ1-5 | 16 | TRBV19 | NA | CASSMKSREGNQPQHF | TGTGCCAGTAGTATGAAGTCGAGGGAGGGCAATCAGCCCCAGCATTTT
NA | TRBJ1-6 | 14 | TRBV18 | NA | CASSPTRGNSPLHF | TGTGCCAGCTCACCGACCAGGGGTAATTCACCCCTCCACTTT
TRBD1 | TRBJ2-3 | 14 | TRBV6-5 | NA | CASSIDRGRKTQYF | TGTGCCAGCAGCATCGACAGGGGGAGAAAAACGCAGTATTTT
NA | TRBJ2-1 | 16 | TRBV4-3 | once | CASSLGPREVYNEQFF | TGCGCCAGCAGCCTTGGACCTAGGGAGGTCTACAATGAGCAGTTCTTC
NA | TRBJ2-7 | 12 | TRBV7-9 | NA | CASSQGGREQYF | TGTGCCAGCAGCCAAGGGGGTCGCGAGCAGTACTTC
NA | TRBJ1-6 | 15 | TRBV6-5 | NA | CASSYSRQINSPLHF | TGTGCCAGCAGTTACTCGAGGCAGATAAATTCACCCCTCCACTTT
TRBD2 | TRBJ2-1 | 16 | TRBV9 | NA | CASSVSGRLVDNEQFF | TGTGCCAGCAGCGTGAGCGGGAGGCTCGTTGATAATGAGCAGTTCTTC
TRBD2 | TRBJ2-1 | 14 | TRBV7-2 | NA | CASSETSGRREQFF | TGTGCCAGCAGCGAGACTAGCGGGAGGAGAGAGCAGTTCTTC